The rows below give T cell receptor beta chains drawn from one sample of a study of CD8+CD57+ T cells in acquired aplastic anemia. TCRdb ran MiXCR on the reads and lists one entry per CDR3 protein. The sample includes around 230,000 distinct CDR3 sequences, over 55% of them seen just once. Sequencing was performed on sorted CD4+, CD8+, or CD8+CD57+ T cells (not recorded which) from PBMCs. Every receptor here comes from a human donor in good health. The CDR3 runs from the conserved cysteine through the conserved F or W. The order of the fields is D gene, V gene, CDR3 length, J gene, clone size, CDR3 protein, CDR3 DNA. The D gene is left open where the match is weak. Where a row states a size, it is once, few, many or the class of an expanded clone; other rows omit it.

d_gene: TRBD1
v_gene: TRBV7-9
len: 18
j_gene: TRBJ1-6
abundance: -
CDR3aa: CASSLAGQGASYNSPLHF
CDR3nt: TGTGCCAGCAGCTTGGCGGGACAGGGGGCCTCCTATAATTCACCCCTCCACTTT

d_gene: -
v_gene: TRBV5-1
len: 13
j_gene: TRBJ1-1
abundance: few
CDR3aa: CASSLSWGAEAFF
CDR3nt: TGCGCCAGCAGCTTGAGTTGGGGGGCTGAAGCTTTCTTT

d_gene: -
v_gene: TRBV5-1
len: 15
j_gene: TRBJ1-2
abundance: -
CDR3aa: CASSATGTFNYGYTF
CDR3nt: TGCGCCAGTAGTGCAACGGGGACCTTTAACTATGGCTACACCTTC

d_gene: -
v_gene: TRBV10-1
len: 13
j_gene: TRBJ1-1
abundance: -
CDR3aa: CASSDPPSAEAFF
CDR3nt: TGCGCCAGCAGTGACCCTCCGAGTGCTGAAGCTTTCTTT

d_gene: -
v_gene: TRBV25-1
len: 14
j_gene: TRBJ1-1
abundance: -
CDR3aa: CATTAGTPNTEAFF
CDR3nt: TGTGCCACCACAGCCGGGACCCCGAACACTGAAGCTTTCTTT

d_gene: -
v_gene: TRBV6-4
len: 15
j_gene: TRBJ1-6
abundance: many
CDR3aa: CASSDSGGQTSPLHF
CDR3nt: TGTGCCAGCAGTGACTCCGGTGGACAGACTTCACCCCTCCACTTT

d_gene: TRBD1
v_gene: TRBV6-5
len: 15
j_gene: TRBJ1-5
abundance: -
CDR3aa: CASSYGTGGSQPQHF
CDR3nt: TGTGCCAGCAGTTACGGGACAGGGGGCAGTCAGCCCCAGCATTTT

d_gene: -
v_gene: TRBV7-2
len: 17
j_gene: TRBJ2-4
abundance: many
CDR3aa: CASSTMPGILAKNIQYF
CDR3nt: TGTGCCAGCAGTACAATGCCAGGGATACTAGCCAAAAACATTCAGTACTTC

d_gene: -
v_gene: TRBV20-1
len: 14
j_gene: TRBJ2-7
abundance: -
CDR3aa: CSAILGTNTYEQYF
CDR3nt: TGCAGTGCTATTCTCGGGACAAACACCTACGAGCAGTACTTC

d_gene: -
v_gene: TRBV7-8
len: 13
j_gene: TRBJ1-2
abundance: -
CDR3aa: CASSLEAGIGYTF
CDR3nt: TGTGCCAGCAGCTTAGAGGCAGGGATAGGCTACACCTTC

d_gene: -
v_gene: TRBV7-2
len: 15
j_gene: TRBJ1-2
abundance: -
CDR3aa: CASSGGGTDPNGYTF
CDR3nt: TGTGCCAGCAGCGGGGGGGGGACTGACCCTAATGGCTACACCTTC